One sample yielded the 22 T cell receptor beta chains listed below, sequenced in a study. TCRdb reanalysed the 5' RACE reads using MiXCR and keeps one entry per CDR3 protein. The table lists fewer than 50,000 distinct CDR3 sequences, about a fifth of them singletons. Treg sorting used a CD4+CD25+CD127-/low gate. Material for sequencing was Tregs sorted from a lymph node. The receptors stem from a female donor with breast cancer.

The chain joins TRBV5-1 to TRBJ2-7; 11 nucleotides align to TRBD1. Germline trimming cut 4 bases from V and 12 bases from J; bases unmatched to any gene: 12. The CDR3 consists of 14 residues. Germline loops: CDR1 SGHRS, CDR2 YFSETQ. The CDR3 DNA reads as TGCGCCAGCAGCCCGGACAGGGGGCCCTGGTCTCGGTACTTC. Encoded protein: CASSPDRGPWSRYF.

The chain uses TRBV4-1 and TRBJ1-3; the D gene is possibly TRBD1 (6 bases). V was cut by 1 base and J by 2 bases, with 9 bases left in between. The CDR3 spans 15 residues. Germline V gene data show CDR1 as MGHRA and CDR2 as YSYEKL. The CDR3 DNA reads TGCGCCAGCAGCCAAGTCAGGGGAGCTGGAAACACCATATATTTT. Protein product: CASSQVRGAGNTIYF.

About this clonotype itself: This may arise from a read error, as a much more abundant clone is one base away. This rearrangement joins TRBV15 to TRBJ2-3, with D hard to call. Germline values: CDR1 LNHNV, CDR2 YYDKDF (reference sequence). This CDR3 is built from 15 residues. The DNA of the CDR3 is TGTGCCACCAGCAGGGGTGGCATTAGCACAGATACGCTGTATTTT. Its protein product is CATSRGGISTDTLYF.

Notes on this clonotype: This may stem from a read error, because a much larger clone lies one nucleotide away. The chain links TRBV29-1 to TRBJ2-1; possible D gene TRBD2, 6 bases. This CDR3 region has 14 residues. V gave up 6 bases and J gave up 2 bases, with 14 bases separating them. Germline CDR1 and CDR2: SQVTM and ANQGSEA. The CDR3 DNA reads TGCAGCGTCCTACGAGCGGGTCCCTACAATGAGCAGTTCTTC. Translating it yields CSVLRAGPYNEQFF.

By share, this clonotype ranks as medium-sized. The chain joins TRBV4-2 to TRBJ1-1; tentative D call: TRBD1 (6 bases). The CDR3 totals 15 residues. In germline, CDR1 is LGHNA, CDR2 YNFKEQ. V was clipped by 6 bases and J by 3 bases, with 17 bases between them. The CDR3 bases are TGTGCCAGCAGTACGGCGGGGGCCCTTGACACTGAAGCTTTCTTT. Its translation: CASSTAGALDTEAFF.

This clonotype was detected only a few times. This chain links TRBV20-1 with TRBJ2-3; D call uncertain. From germline, CDR1 is DFQATT and CDR2 SNEGSKA (reference sequence). V gave up 2 bases and J gave up 3 bases, with 15 bases separating them. This CDR3 contains 15 residues. CDR3 coding DNA: TGCAGTGCTAGACCCCGGCCCCTGCAAACAGATACGCAGTATTTT. Protein: CSARPRPLQTDTQYF.

This clonotype showed up just a few times. The rearrangement uses TRBV4-1 and TRBJ2-1; TRBD2 might be the D (6 bases). Germline V gene data show CDR1 as MGHRA and CDR2 as YSYEKL. The CDR3 spans 16 residues. Trimming took 3 bases from V and 0 from J, leaving 12 bases between them. CDR3: CASSQRDSSSYNEQFF. The CDR3 DNA sequence: TGCGCCAGCAGCCAGCGGGACTCGAGCTCCTACAATGAGCAGTTCTTC.

This clonotype was counted a few times. V usage is TRBV13 and J usage is TRBJ2-1, with D uncertain. The V gene's germline CDR1 is PRHDT and CDR2 FYEKMQ (reference sequence). The ends were cut back, 1 base at V and 3 bases at J, with 7 bases in the middle. The CDR3 consists of 14 residues. The CDR3 spells CASSLVDDYNEQFF. Written as DNA, the CDR3 is TGTGCCAGCAGCTTAGTGGATGACTACAATGAGCAGTTCTTC.

This clonotype turned up a few times. The chain combines TRBV20-1 with TRBJ2-7; TRBD2 is a possible D gene (6 bases). The CDR3 has 14 amino acids. Germline loops: CDR1 DFQATT, CDR2 SNEGSKA (reference sequence). V was clipped by 3 bases and J by 2 bases, with 14 bases between them. The CDR3 DNA sequence: TGCAGTGCTAGCTGGGACTTGAAACCCTACGAGCAGTACTTC. This sequence encodes CSASWDLKPYEQYF.

The sample holds a few counts of this clonotype. The chain has TRBV20-1 and TRBJ2-3; TRBD1 might be the D (5 bases). This CDR3 contains 19 residues. In germline, CDR1 is DFQATT, CDR2 SNEGSKA (reference sequence). V gave up 5 bases and J gave up 2 bases, with 29 bases separating them. CDR3 loop: CSALPRALGRPLNTDTQYF. CDR3 DNA sequence: TGCAGTGCTTTACCCCGTGCTTTGGGGCGTCCACTTAACACAGATACGCAGTATTTT.

The chain has TRBV6-1 and TRBJ1-5, with D perhaps matching TRBD1 (5 bases). CDR1 MNHNS and CDR2 SASEGT come from the germline V gene. Between the trimmed V and J ends, which lost 0 bases and 0 bases, there was a span of 9 bases. The CDR3 runs 16 residues. The CDR3 DNA reads TGTGCCAGCAGTGAAGCGGCAGGGATTAGCAATCAGCCCCAGCATTTT. It encodes CASSEAAGISNQPQHF.

The genes are TRBV5-1 and TRBJ2-5; D call uncertain. Germline CDR1 SGHRS, CDR2 YFSETQ. V was trimmed by 1 base and J by 1 base, leaving 8 bases between them. The CDR3 is 14 amino acids. The CDR3 is CASSLYGAQETQYF. CDR3 sequence (DNA): TGCGCCAGCAGCTTGTACGGAGCCCAAGAGACCCAGTACTTC. Full variable domain (rest looked up from reference TRBV5-1 and TRBJ2-5): KAGVTQTPRYLIKTRGQQVTLSCSPISGHRSVSWYQQTPGQGLQFLFEYFSETQRNKGNFPGRFSGRQFSNSRSEMNVSTLELGDSALYLCASSLYGAQETQYFGPGTRLLVL.

At least ten counts were recorded for this clonotype. The chain links TRBV20-1 to TRBJ2-2; 9 bases agree with TRBD2. The CDR3 spans 13 residues. The V gene's germline CDR1 is DFQATT and CDR2 SNEGSKA (reference sequence). V dropped 5 bases and J dropped 4; count of bases not matched to a gene: 2. The chain's CDR3 is CSAVTSGTGELFF. CDR3 nucleotide sequence: TGCAGTGCTGTGACTAGCGGCACCGGGGAGCTGTTTTTT.

This clonotype was picked up many times. V is TRBV24-1 and J is TRBJ2-7; a weak D match, TRBD2 (7 bases). V shed 7 bases and J shed 3 bases, with 12 bases lying between them. Looked up from germline, CDR1 is KGHDR and CDR2 is SFDVKD. This CDR3 region has 13 residues. The CDR3, as DNA: TGTGCCACCAGCAGGGGAGGGGGCTACGAGCAGTACTTC. As protein: CATSRGGGYEQYF.

This clonotype was seen more than once but under ten times. V gene TRBV7-9 combines with J gene TRBJ2-7; D might be TRBD2 (7 bases). The CDR3 consists of 16 residues. Trimming left V 5 bases short and J 3 bases short, with 20 bases between. Germline V lookup: CDR1 SEHNR, CDR2 FQNEAQ (reference sequence). The CDR3 here is CASSPPLRGGNYEQYF. Written as DNA, the CDR3 is TGTGCCAGCAGCCCCCCGCTCAGGGGAGGGAACTACGAGCAGTACTTC.

A remark on this clonotype: One end of the junction is discordant with germline, which a read error may explain. The J gene is TRBJ1-2, the V gene TRBV11-2, with 7 bases aligning to TRBD1. CDR3 length equals 13 residues. The germline V gene has CDR1 SGHAT and CDR2 FQNNGV. CDR3 sequence reads: CVSSFDRAYGYTF. CDR3 sequence (DNA): TGTGTCAGCAGCTTCGACAGGGCCTATGGCTACACCTTC. The whole variable domain, filled in from reference TRBV11-2 and TRBJ1-2, reads EAGVAQSPRYKIIEKRQSVAFWCNPISGHATLYWYQQILGQGPKLLIQFQNNGVVDDSQLPKDRFSAERLKGVDSTLKIQPAKLEDSAVYLCVSSFDRAYGYTFGSGTRLTVV.

V is TRBV6-5 and J is TRBJ2-5; 7 nucleotides agree with TRBD1. Germline values: CDR1 MNHEY, CDR2 SVGAGI. The CDR3 is made up of 13 amino acids. The V gene end was trimmed by 4 bases and the J gene end by 3 bases; junction bases not matched to a gene: 2. In DNA, the CDR3 is TGTGCCAGCAGTTCCGGACAGGAAGAGACCCAGTACTTC. It is translated as CASSSGQEETQYF.

This clonotype has a handful of counts. The chain recombines TRBV25-1 with TRBJ2-3; no clear D. There are 15 residues in the CDR3. In germline, CDR1 is MGHDK, CDR2 SYGVNS. V was pared by 2 bases and J by 5 bases, with 14 bases between. Written as DNA, the CDR3 is TGTGCCAGCAGTGAAACCAGCTCCGTTGGAGATACGCAGTATTTT. This codes for CASSETSSVGDTQYF. The full variable domain, completed using reference TRBV25-1 and TRBJ2-3, is EADIYQTPRYLVIGTGKKITLECSQTMGHDKMYWYQQDPGMELHLIHYSYGVNSTEKGDLSSESTVSRIRTEHFPLTLESARPSHTSQYLCASSETSSVGDTQYFGPGTRLTVL.

There are a few counts of this clonotype. This chain connects TRBV9 to TRBJ2-1, with TRBD1 matching 7 bases. Germline assignment: CDR1 SGDLS and CDR2 YYNGEE. This CDR3 spans 16 amino acids. Losses at the gene ends were 3 bases for V and 10 bases for J; bases not matched to a gene: 16. CDR3 nucleotide sequence: TGTGCCAGCAGCGCACCCTTACGACAGGGCCCTAGCGAGCAGTTCTTC. Protein: CASSAPLRQGPSEQFF.

The rearrangement joins TRBV5-5 to TRBJ2-3, with D tentatively TRBD2 (5 bases). Germline V gives CDR1 SGHKS, CDR2 YYEKEE (reference sequence). The CDR3 is 12 residues long. V was pared by 2 bases and J by 14 bases, with 15 bases between. The CDR3 DNA sequence: TGTGCCAGCAGCTTCACGGGGTACGAGCTGTATTTT. Its translation: CASSFTGYELYF.

The V call is TRBV13, the J call TRBJ2-3; D is perhaps TRBD1 (5 bases). In germline, CDR1 is PRHDT, CDR2 FYEKMQ (reference sequence). CDR3 size: 16 residues. Trimming removed 4 bases at V and 3 bases at J, with 17 bases between. CDR3 nucleotide sequence: TGTGCCAGCAGCTGCCGCCAAGGGCAGGGAACAGATACGCAGTATTTT. Translation gives CASSCRQGQGTDTQYF.

This clonotype was seen more than once but under ten times. The J gene is TRBJ2-7, the V gene TRBV6-1; no definite D call. This CDR3 contains 13 residues. Germline CDR1 and CDR2: MNHNS and SASEGT. V was cut by 11 bases and J by 2 bases, with 16 bases left in between. The CDR3 sequence: CAALDARPYEQYF. DNA for the CDR3: TGTGCCGCCCTCGATGCGAGACCCTACGAGCAGTACTTC.